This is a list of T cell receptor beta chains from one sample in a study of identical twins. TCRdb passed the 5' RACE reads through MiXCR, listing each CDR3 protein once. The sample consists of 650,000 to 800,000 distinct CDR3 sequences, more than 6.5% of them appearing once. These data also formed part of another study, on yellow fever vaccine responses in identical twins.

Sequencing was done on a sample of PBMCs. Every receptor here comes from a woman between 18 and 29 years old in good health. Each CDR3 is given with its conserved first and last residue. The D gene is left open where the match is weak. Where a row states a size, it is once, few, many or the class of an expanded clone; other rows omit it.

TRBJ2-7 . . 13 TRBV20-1 CSARDSTEYEQYF TGCAGTGCTAGAGATTCTACAGAATACGAGCAGTACTTC
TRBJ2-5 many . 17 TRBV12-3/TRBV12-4 CASSYLRRGSDQETQYF TGTGCCAGCAGTTACCTCCGAAGGGGGTCCGACCAAGAGACCCAGTACTTC
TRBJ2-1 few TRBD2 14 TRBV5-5 CARTGTSRYNEQFF TGTGCCCGGACCGGGACTAGCAGATACAATGAGCAGTTCTTC
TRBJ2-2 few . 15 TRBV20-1 CSARVAGAATGELFF TGCAGTGCTAGAGTCGCGGGGGCGGCCACCGGGGAGCTGTTTTTT
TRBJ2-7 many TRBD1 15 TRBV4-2 CASSESGQGYYEQYF TGTGCCAGCAGCGAAAGCGGACAGGGGTATTACGAGCAGTACTTC
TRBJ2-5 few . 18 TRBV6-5 CASSYTLPSPGVSETQYF TGTGCCAGCAGTTACACCTTACCGTCCCCGGGGGTATCGGAGACCCAGTACTTC
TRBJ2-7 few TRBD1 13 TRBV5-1 CASSPGTVFEQYF TGCGCCAGCAGCCCGGGGACAGTCTTCGAGCAGTACTTC
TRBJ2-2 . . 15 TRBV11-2 CASSLGDVRTGELFF TGTGCCAGCAGCTTAGGGGACGTACGCACCGGGGAGCTGTTTTTT
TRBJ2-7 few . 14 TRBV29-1 CSVERTGSRNEQYF TGCAGCGTTGAGCGGACTGGGTCCAGGAACGAGCAGTACTTC
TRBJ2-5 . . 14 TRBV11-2 CASSLVAAQGGQYF TGTGCCAGCAGCTTAGTAGCGGCCCAGGGGGGCCAGTACTTC
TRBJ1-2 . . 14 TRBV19 CASSWAGDNYGYTF TGTGCCAGTAGTTGGGCAGGCGATAACTATGGCTACACCTTC
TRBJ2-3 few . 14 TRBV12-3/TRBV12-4 CASSLPGFTDTQYF TGTGCCAGCAGCTTACCCGGATTCACAGATACGCAGTATTTT
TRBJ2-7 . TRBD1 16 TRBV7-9 CASSATTGTGVYEQYF TGTGCCAGCAGCGCAACCACCGGGACAGGTGTTTACGAGCAGTACTTC
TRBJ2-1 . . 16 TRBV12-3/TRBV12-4 CASILGGAGTGNEQFF TGTGCCAGCATCCTTGGGGGGGCCGGGACAGGCAATGAGCAGTTCTTC
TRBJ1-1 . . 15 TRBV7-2 CASSPEGLLNTEAFF TGTGCCAGCAGCCCGGAGGGACTCCTGAACACTGAAGCTTTCTTT
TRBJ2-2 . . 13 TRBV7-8 CADGRENTGELFF TGTGCGGACGGGCGGGAGAACACCGGGGAGCTGTTTTTT
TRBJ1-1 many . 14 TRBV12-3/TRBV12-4 CASSLWGLNTEAFF TGTGCCAGCAGTTTATGGGGGTTAAACACTGAAGCTTTCTTT
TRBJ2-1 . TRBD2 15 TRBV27 CASSLFGGSMVEQFF TGTGCCAGCAGTTTATTCGGCGGGAGTATGGTTGAGCAGTTCTTC
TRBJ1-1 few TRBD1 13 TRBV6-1 CASRGQRNTEAFF TGTGCCAGCAGGGGACAGAGGAACACTGAAGCTTTCTTT
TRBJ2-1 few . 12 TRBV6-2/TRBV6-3 CASSYLINEQFF TGTGCCAGCAGTTACCTAATCAATGAGCAGTTCTTC
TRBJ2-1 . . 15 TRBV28 CASSFSAGNYNEQFF TGTGCCAGCAGTTTTTCAGCGGGCAACTACAATGAGCAGTTCTTC
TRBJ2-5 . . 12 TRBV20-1 CSASQQGETQYF TGCAGTGCTAGTCAGCAGGGGGAGACCCAGTACTTC
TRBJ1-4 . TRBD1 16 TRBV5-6 CASSLAGGRGQEKLFF TGTGCCAGCAGCTTGGCCGGTGGCAGGGGGCAGGAAAAACTGTTTTTT
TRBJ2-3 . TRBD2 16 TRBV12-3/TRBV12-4 CASSMGLAGGEDTQYF TGTGCCAGCAGTATGGGACTAGCGGGGGGGGAGGATACGCAGTATTTT
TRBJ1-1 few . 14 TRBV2 CASRAARQNTEAFF TGTGCCAGCAGGGCTGCCAGGCAGAACACTGAAGCTTTCTTT
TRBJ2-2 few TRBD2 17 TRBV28 CASSYALAGAIDGELFF TGTGCCAGCAGTTACGCCCTAGCGGGAGCAATTGACGGGGAGCTGTTTTTT
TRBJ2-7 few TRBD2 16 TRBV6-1 CASSPGTSGGYYEQYF TGTGCCAGCAGTCCGGGGACTAGCGGGGGGTACTACGAGCAGTACTTC
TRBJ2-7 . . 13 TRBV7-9 CASSHGTPYEQYF TGTGCCAGCAGCCACGGGACTCCCTACGAGCAGTACTTC
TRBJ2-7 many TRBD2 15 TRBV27 CASSTRLAGHYEQYF TGTGCCAGCAGTACTAGACTAGCGGGTCACTACGAGCAGTACTTC
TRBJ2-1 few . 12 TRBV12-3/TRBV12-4 CASSLNRPEQFF TGTGCCAGCAGTTTAAATCGTCCTGAGCAGTTCTTC
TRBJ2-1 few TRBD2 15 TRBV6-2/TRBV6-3 CASRPSGRQGNEQFF TGTGCCAGCAGACCTAGCGGGAGGCAGGGCAATGAGCAGTTCTTC
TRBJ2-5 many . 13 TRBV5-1 CASSLESQETQYF TGCGCCAGCAGCTTGGAGTCCCAAGAGACCCAGTACTTC
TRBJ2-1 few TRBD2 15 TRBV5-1 CASSGGLDFYNEQFF TGCGCCAGCAGCGGGGGACTAGACTTCTACAATGAGCAGTTCTTC
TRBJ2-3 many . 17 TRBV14 CASSQDFEDPNTDTQYF TGTGCCAGCAGCCAAGATTTTGAGGACCCGAACACAGATACGCAGTATTTT
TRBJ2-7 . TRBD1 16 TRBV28 CASSFAVQGASYEQYF TGTGCCAGCAGTTTTGCGGTGCAGGGGGCCTCCTACGAGCAGTACTTC
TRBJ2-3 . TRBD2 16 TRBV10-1 CASSFGLAGNTDTQYF TGCGCCAGCAGCTTCGGACTAGCGGGAAACACAGATACGCAGTATTTT
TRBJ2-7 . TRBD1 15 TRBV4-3 CASSFTRQGSYEQYF TGCGCCAGCAGCTTTACCCGACAGGGGTCCTACGAGCAGTACTTC
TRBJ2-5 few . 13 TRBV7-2 CASSLAGLSTQYF TGTGCCAGCAGCCTCGCGGGACTCTCGACCCAGTACTTC
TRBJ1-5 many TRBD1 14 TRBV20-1 CSARDREEYQPQHF TGCAGTGCCCGCGACAGGGAAGAATACCAGCCCCAGCATTTT
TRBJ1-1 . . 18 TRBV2 CASRHALSDPRGDTEAFF TGTGCCAGCAGGCACGCGCTATCGGACCCAAGAGGGGACACTGAAGCTTTCTTT
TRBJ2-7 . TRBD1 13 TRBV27 CASTTTGGVEQYF TGTGCCAGCACCACGACAGGGGGCGTCGAGCAGTACTTC
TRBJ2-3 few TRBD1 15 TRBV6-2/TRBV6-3 CASRGTGGSTDTQYF TGTGCCAGCAGAGGGACAGGGGGAAGCACAGATACGCAGTATTTT
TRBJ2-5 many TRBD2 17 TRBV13 CASSLGLAGTNQETQYF TGTGCCAGCAGCTTAGGTCTAGCGGGGACTAACCAAGAGACCCAGTACTTC
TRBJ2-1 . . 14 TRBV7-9 CASSLGTSLDEQFF TGTGCCAGCAGCCTCGGGACGAGCTTAGATGAGCAGTTCTTC
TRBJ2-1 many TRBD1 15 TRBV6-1 CASSDRGSSYNEQFF TGTGCCAGCAGCGACAGGGGTAGCTCCTACAATGAGCAGTTCTTC
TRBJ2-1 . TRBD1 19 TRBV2 CASSEGRVRTGLPYNEQFF TGTGCCAGCAGTGAAGGTAGGGTCCGGACAGGGCTCCCTTACAATGAGCAGTTCTTC
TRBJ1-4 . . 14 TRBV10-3 CAISDHRKFEKLFF TGTGCCATCAGTGACCATCGGAAGTTTGAAAAACTGTTTTTT
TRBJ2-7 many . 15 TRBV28 CASSPQRYSSYEQYF TGTGCCAGCAGTCCTCAGAGGTATAGCTCCTACGAGCAGTACTTC
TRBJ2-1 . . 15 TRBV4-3 CASSEIFGEHNEQFF TGCGCCAGCAGCGAGATTTTTGGCGAGCACAATGAGCAGTTCTTC
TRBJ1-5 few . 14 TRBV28 CASSLGLFNQPQHF TGTGCCAGCAGTTTAGGCCTCTTCAATCAGCCCCAGCATTTT
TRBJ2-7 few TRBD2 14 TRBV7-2 CASSPGLDHYEQYF TGTGCCAGCAGCCCTGGACTAGACCACTACGAGCAGTACTTC
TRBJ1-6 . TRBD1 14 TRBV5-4 CASSFRDRNSPLHF TGTGCCAGCAGCTTCAGGGACAGAAATTCACCCCTCCACTTT
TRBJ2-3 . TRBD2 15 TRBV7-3 CASSRVRGGTDTQYF TGTGCCAGCAGCCGAGTCCGGGGGGGCACAGATACGCAGTATTTT
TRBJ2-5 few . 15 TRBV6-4 CASSVSGGTQETQYF TGTGCCAGCAGTGTGTCAGGGGGGACCCAAGAGACCCAGTACTTC
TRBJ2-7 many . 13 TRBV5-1 CASSLSQFYEQYF TGCGCCAGCAGCTTGTCTCAGTTTTACGAGCAGTACTTC
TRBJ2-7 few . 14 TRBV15 CATNDHSESYEQYF TGTGCCACAAATGACCACTCAGAATCCTACGAGCAGTACTTC